This T cell receptor beta chain was observed in a study of early T cells in non-severe SARS-CoV-2 infection. Study overall: Sequenced bulk RNA came from whole blood that was unsorted, and chains were unpaired.

This clonotype was seen many times. Each CDR3 protein gets one entry after TCRdb re-called the 5' RACE reads with MiXCR. The sample lists about 56,000 distinct CDR3 sequences, under 12% occurring once. The sample was whole blood. This TCR came from an adult who was a healthcare worker with PCR-confirmed SARS-CoV-2 infection or an uninfected control (not recorded which).

The CDR3 coding sequence is TGTGCCAGCAGTTTAACCGGGACAGGGATCCCTTACGAGCAGTACTTC. Protein product: CASSLTGTGIPYEQYF. The rearrangement links TRBV28 to TRBJ2-7; the match to TRBD1 covers 9 bases. Per germline, CDR1 MDHEN and CDR2 SYDVKM. V trimming: 2 bases; J trimming: 4 bases; junction bases outside the gene matches: 9. This CDR3 is built from 16 residues.